The next 25 T cell receptor beta chains were all read from a single sample in a study of cytomegalovirus exposure and HLA in healthy donors. PCR was performed using 60 Vbeta and 13 Jbeta primers. Method: immunoSEQ multiplex PCR; TCRdb's copy keeps in-frame clones and lacks some. The sample comprises 85,000 to 100,000 clones, around 86% of which are singletons, and under 4% rests with the top ten. The sequencing input was PBMCs. The source is a female donor in good health and CMV-seropositive.

The V call is TRBV6-5, the J call TRBJ1-2; TRBD1 aligns across 10 bases. The CDR3 is 13 amino acids. The germline gives CDR1 MNHEY, CDR2 SVGAGI. Losses at the gene ends were 4 bases for V and 8 bases for J; bases not matched to a gene: 4. CDR3 in DNA: TGTGCCAGCAGTTCCCCGGGACAGGGGGGCTACACCTTC. Translating gives CASSSPGQGGYTF.

CDR3 sequence reads: CASSDTGGQFF. CDR3 coding DNA: TGTGCCAGCAGCGACACAGGGGGGCAGTTCTTC. The V call is TRBV21-1, the J call TRBJ2-1; the table's D gene call, TRBD1, was not cross checked with the DNA. TRBV21-1 is tagged as a pseudogene. The CDR3 contains 11 residues.

This clone was seen a few times. The chain links TRBV10-2 to TRBJ1-2; D is undetermined. Germline V gene lookup returns CDR1 WSHSY and CDR2 SAAADI. V lost 0 bases, J lost 5 bases, and 7 bases lay in between. The CDR3 has 13 residues. The CDR3 loop is CASSESSYYGYTF. In DNA, the CDR3 is TGCGCCAGCAGTGAGTCTTCTTATTATGGCTACACCTTC.

The DNA for the CDR3 is TGTGCCAGCAGTCTAGGCACAGATACGCAGTATTTT. Its protein is CASSLGTDTQYF. This chain links TRBV27 with TRBJ2-3; D remains ambiguous. V lost 5 bases and J 1 base, leaving 4 bases between the germline ends. The germline V gene has CDR1 MNHEY and CDR2 SMNVEV (reference sequence). This CDR3 comprises 12 residues.

The rearrangement links TRBV20-1 to TRBJ1-2, with 7 bases aligning to TRBD1. V lost 6 bases and J lost 5; bases outside the gene matches: 3. The CDR3 has 11 amino acids. Germline CDR1 is DFQATT and CDR2 is SNEGSKA (reference sequence). The CDR3 protein is CSANRGYGYTF. In DNA form, the CDR3 reads TGCAGTGCCAACAGGGGATATGGCTACACCTTC.

This chain joins TRBV11-2 and TRBJ1-3; D gene ambiguous. Germline V gene lookup returns CDR1 SGHAT and CDR2 FQNNGV. Trimming took off 5 bases at V and 2 bases at J, with 13 bases between the two ends. This CDR3 contains 15 residues. The DNA of the CDR3 is TGTGCCAGCAGCGACGGGAGGCGGACTGGAAACACCATATATTTT. Its translation is CASSDGRRTGNTIYF.

The CDR3 sequence: CASSRGGLAGTGEQFF. As DNA, the CDR3 is TGTGCCAGCAGCCGGGGGGGACTAGCGGGTACGGGGGAGCAGTTCTTC. The chain combines TRBV7-6 with TRBJ2-1; 12 bases agree with TRBD2. After removal of 5 bases from V and 10 bases from J, the junction contained 12 bases not matched to a gene. This CDR3 comprises 16 residues. CDR1 and CDR2 (germline): SGHVS, FNYEAQ. Full variable domain (rest looked up from reference TRBV7-6 and TRBJ2-1): GAGVSQSPRYKVTKRGQDVALRCDPISGHVSLYWYRQALGQGPEFLTYFNYEAQQDKSGLPNDRFSAERPEGSISTLTIQRTEQRDSAMYRCASSRGGLAGTGEQFFGPGTRLTVL.

The sample holds a few counts of this clone. The chain combines TRBV20-1 with TRBJ1-4; no reliable D call. Trimming pared 5 bases from V and 10 bases from J, leaving 8 bases between. The CDR3 contains 10 residues. Germline CDR1 DFQATT, CDR2 SNEGSKA (reference sequence). In nucleotides, the CDR3 is TGCAGTGCTTTAGGAGGAAAACTGTTTTTT. It specifies CSALGGKLFF.

This clone was seen only once. This chain uses TRBV5-1 with TRBJ2-7; the D gene is possibly TRBD1 (5 bases). This CDR3 is built from 14 residues. Germline CDR1 reads SGHRS; CDR2 reads YFSETQ. V dropped 0 bases and J dropped 0 bases, with 7 bases sitting between them. This chain's CDR3 is CASSLVDNSYEQYF. The CDR3, as DNA: TGCGCCAGCAGCTTGGTGGACAACTCCTACGAGCAGTACTTC. The full variable domain, rest sourced from reference TRBV5-1 and TRBJ2-7, is KAGVTQTPRYLIKTRGQQVTLSCSPISGHRSVSWYQQTPGQGLQFLFEYFSETQRNKGNFPGRFSGRQFSNSRSEMNVSTLELGDSALYLCASSLVDNSYEQYFGPGTRLTVT.

V is TRBV7-2 and J is TRBJ2-3; TRBD1 is a possible D gene (6 bases). Germline values: CDR1 SGHTA, CDR2 FQGNSA. The CDR3 has 13 amino acids. Trimming removed 4 bases at V and 4 bases at J, with 9 bases between. The CDR3 region has the DNA TGTGCCAGCAGCTCTACAGGGCCAGATACGCAGTATTTT. Its translation: CASSSTGPDTQYF.

V usage is TRBV5-1 and J usage is TRBJ2-5; D is possibly TRBD2 (5 bases). The germline V and J ends were trimmed by 4 bases and 1 base, with 14 bases remaining between them. The CDR3 totals 15 residues. Germline V gene lookup returns CDR1 SGHRS and CDR2 YFSETQ. The CDR3 protein is CASSPPSSGQETQYF. CDR3 in DNA: TGCGCCAGCAGCCCCCCCAGCAGCGGCCAAGAGACCCAGTACTTC.

The chain couples TRBV4-1 to TRBJ1-2; a possible D gene is TRBD1 (5 bases). The CDR3 consists of 17 residues. Deletions cut 0 bases from V and 5 bases from J, with 19 bases between. Germline CDR1 reads MGHRA; CDR2 reads YSYEKL. The CDR3 region is CASSQEGVKAAGYGYTF. The CDR3 coding sequence is TGCGCCAGCAGCCAAGAAGGGGTGAAGGCCGCGGGGTATGGCTACACCTTC.

In this sample, this clone turned up a few times. The V gene is TRBV10-1, the J gene TRBJ2-3, with 13 bases identical to TRBD2. The CDR3 covers 18 residues. Germline CDR1 and CDR2: WNHNN and SYGVQD (reference sequence). Trimming at V came to 2 bases and at J to 1 base, leaving 6 bases not matched to a gene. DNA of the CDR3: TGCGCCAGCAGTGAGGGACTAGCGGGAGAGGCGGGCACAGATACGCAGTATTTT. Protein sequence: CASSEGLAGEAGTDTQYF.

This chain joins TRBV27 and TRBJ2-5; D is possibly TRBD2 (5 bases). The J call may be faulty, since TRBJ2-7 better matches the DNA end. This CDR3 region has 15 residues. Germline V gives CDR1 MNHEY, CDR2 SMNVEV (reference sequence). In DNA form, the CDR3 reads TGTGCCAGCAGTTATCGGGGTATGAGAGGTGACGAGCAGTACTTC. Translating gives CASSYRGMRGDEQYF.

This clone was seen just once. The rearrangement uses TRBV5-1 and TRBJ2-3, with D maybe TRBD1 (5 bases). V was cut by 4 bases and J by 6 bases, with 12 bases left in between. CDR1 SGHRS and CDR2 YFSETQ come from the germline V gene. The length of the CDR3 is 13 residues. This CDR3 is CASSPGQSDTQYF. CDR3 nucleotide sequence: TGCGCCAGCAGCCCCGGACAATCTGATACGCAGTATTTT.

V and J are TRBV20-1 and TRBJ2-3, with D uncertain. The germline gives CDR1 DFQATT, CDR2 SNEGSKA (reference sequence). CDR3 length: 10 residues. Trimming took 5 bases from V and 6 from J, leaving 6 bases between them. In nucleotides, the CDR3 is TGCAGTGCTTCGAGGGATACGCAGTATTTT. As protein: CSASRDTQYF.

This rearrangement joins TRBV20-1 to TRBJ1-1, with D perhaps TRBD1 (5 bases). Germline CDR1 DFQATT, CDR2 SNEGSKA (reference sequence). CDR3 size: 10 residues. Between the trimmed V and J ends, which lost 7 bases and 4 bases, there was a span of 7 bases. This chain's CDR3 is CSGRGTEAFF. DNA for the CDR3: TGCAGTGGAAGGGGCACTGAAGCTTTCTTT.

V is TRBV18 and J is TRBJ2-7; D is unresolved. Germline CDR1 and CDR2: KGHSH and LQKENI. Trimming cost V 4 bases and J 0 bases, with 7 bases left between them. This CDR3 is built from 13 residues. The CDR3 loop is CASSLDSSYEQYF. The CDR3 DNA reads TGTGCCAGCTCACTAGATAGCTCCTACGAGCAGTACTTC.

The chain joins TRBV5-1 to TRBJ2-3; 12 nucleotides agree with TRBD1. The CDR3 consists of 16 residues. With V trimmed by 4 bases and J by 4 bases, 7 bases remained unmatched. The germline V gene has CDR1 SGHRS and CDR2 YFSETQ. CDR3 sequence (DNA): TGCGCCAGCAGCCCGCCGGGACAGGGGGCGGCAGATACGCAGTATTTT. This encodes CASSPPGQGAADTQYF. Together with reference TRBV5-1 and TRBJ2-3, the CDR3 gives the full variable domain: KAGVTQTPRYLIKTRGQQVTLSCSPISGHRSVSWYQQTPGQGLQFLFEYFSETQRNKGNFPGRFSGRQFSNSRSEMNVSTLELGDSALYLCASSPPGQGAADTQYFGPGTRLTVL.

The chain recombines TRBV28 with TRBJ1-2; 7 bases line up with TRBD1. The J segment lost 5 bases and the V segment lost 4 bases, leaving 13 bases of the junction unmatched. The V gene's germline CDR1 is MDHEN and CDR2 SYDVKM. This CDR3 comprises 16 residues. The chain's CDR3 is CASSSSFLGGAYGYTF. CDR3 sequence (DNA): TGTGCCAGCAGTTCATCGTTCCTAGGGGGCGCTTATGGCTACACCTTC.

The CDR3 reads CASSQGLAGSLGEQYF. The CDR3 DNA reads as TGTGCCAGCAGCCAAGGACTAGCGGGTTCCCTGGGCGAGCAGTACTTC. V gene TRBV11-2 combines with J gene TRBJ2-7, with 11 bases matching TRBD2. Germline V gene sequence: CDR1 SGHAT, CDR2 FQNNGV. Germline trimming cut 5 bases from V and 6 bases from J; bases unmatched to any gene: 12. CDR3 length: 16 residues.

The V gene is TRBV2, the J gene TRBJ2-2; 9 bases align to TRBD2. CDR1 is SNHLY, CDR2 FYNNEI, per germline. The CDR3 has 15 residues. V lost 5 bases and J lost 9; bases outside the gene matches: 10. This CDR3 reads CASSPLAGVSWELFF. The CDR3 DNA is TGTGCCAGCAGTCCTTTAGCGGGAGTATCTTGGGAGCTGTTTTTT.

The rearrangement links TRBV7-9 to TRBJ1-2; possible D gene TRBD1, 6 bases. There are 15 residues in the CDR3. Trimming pared 5 bases from V and 8 bases from J, leaving 21 bases between. Germline V CDR1 and CDR2: SEHNR, FQNEAQ (reference sequence). In nucleotides, the CDR3 is TGTGCCAGCAGCCCACAGGGAGAGCTGGGTAAGGGCTACACCTTC. Its protein product is CASSPQGELGKGYTF.

The chain joins TRBV5-4 to TRBJ1-3; D uncertain. There are 13 residues in the CDR3. The V gene's germline CDR1 is SGHNT and CDR2 YYREEE (reference sequence). V lost 9 bases and J lost 8, with 18 bases in between. CDR3 DNA: TGTGCCATCTCGACCCCTCCCGGGGACACCATATATTTT. Translated: CAISTPPGDTIYF.

The V and J genes are TRBV5-1 and TRBJ2-1, with 11 bases identical to TRBD2. This CDR3 has 15 residues. V gave up 4 bases and J gave up 9 bases; unmatched junction bases: 9. Germline assignment: CDR1 SGHRS and CDR2 YFSETQ. The CDR3 spells CASSPLAGGLSEQFF. CDR3 in DNA: TGCGCCAGCAGCCCGCTAGCGGGAGGCCTAAGTGAGCAGTTCTTC.